These 25 T cell receptor beta chains share one sample of origin, sequenced in a study of T cell changes during pregnancy in multiple sclerosis. The repertoire was sequenced with immunoSEQ multiplex PCR; TCRdb's copy has only in-frame clones and lacks some. The sample holds about 110,000 clones, around 93% seen once. Source: peripheral blood, taken after pregnancy. These receptors came from a female donor with multiple sclerosis, enrolled in a pregnancy study.

The chain has TRBV4-1 and TRBJ1-5, with 7 bases fitting TRBD1. With V trimmed by 4 bases and J by 3 bases, 6 bases remained unmatched. The CDR3 extends over 15 amino acids. CDR1 MGHRA and CDR2 YSYEKL come from the germline V gene. CDR3 region: CASSLRDSDNQPQHF. For the CDR3, the DNA is TGCGCCAGCAGCCTAAGGGACAGTGACAATCAGCCCCAGCATTTT.

The chain couples TRBV27 to TRBJ2-7; tentative D call: TRBD2 (7 bases). CDR1 MNHEY and CDR2 SMNVEV come from the germline V gene (reference sequence). The CDR3 is 15 amino acids. The V gene lost 6 bases and the J gene lost 4 bases, with 19 bases spanning the gap. The CDR3 loop is CASRPRPGGGYEQYF. CDR3 nucleotides: TGTGCCAGCAGGCCCCGTCCGGGGGGCGGTTACGAGCAGTACTTC.

The chain carries TRBV5-1 and TRBJ1-2; 7 positions agree with TRBD1. Germline V CDR1 and CDR2: SGHRS, YFSETQ. CDR3 length: 15 amino acids. J lost 3 bases, V lost 0 bases, and 5 bases had no gene match. The chain's CDR3 is CASSLGYTGDYGYTF. The DNA for the CDR3 is TGCGCCAGCAGCTTGGGGTATACAGGGGACTATGGCTACACCTTC.

J is TRBJ2-1 and V is TRBV4-2, with TRBD2 identical over 9 bases. This CDR3 comprises 15 residues. The germline V gene encodes CDR1 LGHNA and CDR2 YNFKEQ. J lost 1 base, V lost 4 bases, and 2 bases had no gene match. The CDR3: CASSPAGGSYNEQFF. The CDR3 DNA is TGTGCCAGCAGCCCAGCGGGAGGTTCCTACAATGAGCAGTTCTTC.

The V and J genes are TRBV19 and TRBJ1-5, with a weak D call TRBD1 (5 bases). The germline V gene has CDR1 LNHDA and CDR2 SQIVND (reference sequence). V lost 6 bases, J lost 9 bases, and 18 bases lay in between. This CDR3 has 14 amino acids. CDR3 protein: CASSDRGPTTPQHF. For the CDR3, the DNA is TGTGCCAGTAGCGATAGGGGCCCAACGACGCCCCAGCATTTT.

The rearrangement uses TRBV27 and TRBJ2-1; 8 nucleotides align to TRBD2. CDR3 length: 15 amino acids. V gave up 4 bases and J gave up 5 bases; unmatched junction bases: 7. Germline CDR1 MNHEY, CDR2 SMNVEV (reference sequence). CDR3: CASSSYGRVDNEQFF. The CDR3 region has the DNA TGTGCCAGCAGTTCCTACGGGAGGGTGGACAATGAGCAGTTCTTC.

The chain combines TRBV27 with TRBJ2-5, with 7 bases that match TRBD2. This CDR3 spans 16 amino acids. Losses at the gene ends were 4 bases for V and 6 bases for J; bases not matched to a gene: 14. Per germline, CDR1 MNHEY and CDR2 SMNVEV (reference sequence). Here the CDR3 reads CASSSLPGTTGKTQYF. The CDR3 DNA sequence: TGTGCCAGCAGTTCGTTGCCCGGGACTACCGGGAAGACCCAGTACTTC.

The J gene is TRBJ1-1, the V gene TRBV7-8; possible D gene TRBD1, 5 bases. V was clipped by 1 base and J by 1 base, with 7 bases between them. The germline V gene has CDR1 SGHVS and CDR2 FQNEAQ. This CDR3 is built from 14 residues. The CDR3 here is CASSLVQGNTEAFF. The CDR3, as DNA: TGTGCCAGCAGCTTAGTTCAGGGGAACACTGAAGCTTTCTTT. Supplemented by reference TRBV7-8 and TRBJ1-1, the full variable domain reads GAGVSQSPRYKVAKRGQDVALRCDPISGHVSLFWYQQALGQGPEFLTYFQNEAQLDKSGLPSDRFFAERPEGSVSTLKIQRTQQEDSAVYLCASSLVQGNTEAFFGQGTRLTVV.

CDR3 region: CASSANKTPGSLTDTQYF. In DNA, the CDR3 is TGCGCCAGCAGTGCAAACAAAACCCCGGGGTCCCTCACAGATACGCAGTATTTT. The chain has TRBV10-1 and TRBJ2-3, with D perhaps TRBD2 (5 bases). This CDR3 has 18 amino acids. Per the germline V gene, CDR1 is WNHNN and CDR2 is SYGVQD (reference sequence). V was shortened by 4 bases and J by 2 bases, with 22 bases between the two germline ends.

The rearrangement joins TRBV6-6 to TRBJ1-1, with 8 bases that match TRBD1. CDR1 and CDR2 (germline): MNHNY, SVGAGI (reference sequence). After removal of 5 bases from V and 4 bases from J, the junction contained 6 bases not matched to a gene. CDR3 size: 14 residues. DNA for the CDR3: TGTGCCAGCAGTCCAGGGGGCCGTTTCACTGAAGCTTTCTTT. Translating it yields CASSPGGRFTEAFF.

The rearrangement uses TRBV19 and TRBJ1-3; 9 positions match TRBD1. J lost 2 bases, V lost 5 bases, and 13 bases had no gene match. The germline gives CDR1 LNHDA, CDR2 SQIVND (reference sequence). This CDR3 comprises 18 residues. The CDR3: CASSPFTGGGGTGNTIYF. CDR3 in DNA: TGTGCCAGTAGTCCATTTACAGGGGGCGGAGGCACTGGAAACACCATATATTTT.

The chain recombines TRBV25-1 with TRBJ1-2, with 8 bases fitting TRBD1. The germline V gene encodes CDR1 MGHDK and CDR2 SYGVNS. V was clipped by 3 bases and J by 4 bases; unmatched bases: 4. The CDR3 is 14 amino acids. The CDR3 DNA sequence: TGTGCCAGCAGTGACCGGACAGGGCTCTATGGCTACACCTTC. Translating it yields CASSDRTGLYGYTF.

The chain is built from TRBV30 and TRBJ2-7; 11 bases match TRBD2. J was trimmed by 4 bases and V by 6 bases; bases with no gene match: 2. Germline V gene lookup returns CDR1 GTSNPN and CDR2 SVGIG (reference sequence). CDR3 length equals 12 residues. CDR3 nucleotides: TGTGCCTGTAGACTAGCGGGGTACGAGCAGTACTTC. Translated: CACRLAGYEQYF.

V and J are TRBV5-4 and TRBJ2-3; D is possibly TRBD2 (6 bases). Germline CDR1 is SGHNT and CDR2 is YYREEE (reference sequence). V lost 1 base to trimming and J lost 4 bases, with 10 bases between them. The CDR3 has 14 residues. CDR3 region: CASSLPGGADTQYF. For the CDR3, the DNA is TGTGCCAGCAGCTTGCCAGGAGGGGCAGATACGCAGTATTTT.

V is TRBV7-2 and J is TRBJ2-5; 7 bases line up with TRBD2. V dropped 2 bases and J dropped 6; count of bases not matched to a gene: 12. The CDR3 is 16 amino acids. Germline CDR1 is SGHTA and CDR2 is FQGNSA. CDR3 sequence: CASSLSSSGVSQTQYF. The CDR3 DNA reads TGTGCCAGCAGCTTATCTTCCAGCGGGGTCTCCCAGACCCAGTACTTC.

The chain uses TRBV2 and TRBJ2-3, with 7 bases fitting TRBD2. The CDR3 has 14 residues. With 8 bases clipped from V and 1 base from J, the junction kept 6 bases outside the gene matches. CDR1 and CDR2 from the germline V gene are SNHLY and FYNNEI. CDR3 bases: TGTGCCAGCCTGGGGGGGTCTGGCACAGATACGCAGTATTTT. This sequence encodes CASLGGSGTDTQYF.

The rearrangement joins TRBV16 to TRBJ1-4, with 9 bases matching TRBD1. The CDR3 contains 15 residues. CDR1 KGHSY and CDR2 FQNENV come from the germline V gene. V lost 3 bases and J lost 6; bases outside the gene matches: 5. CDR3 DNA: TGTGCCAGCAGCCACCCCGGGACAGGGTATGAAAAACTGTTTTTT. This codes for CASSHPGTGYEKLFF.

The chain couples TRBV29-1 to TRBJ2-7, with unresolved D. Trimming left V 7 bases short and J 3 bases short, with 10 bases between. The germline V gene encodes CDR1 SQVTM and CDR2 ANQGSEA. The CDR3 covers 11 residues. The CDR3 DNA follows: TGCAGCGCCAAAGGCGGCTACGAGCAGTACTTC. Translating it yields CSAKGGYEQYF.

This chain links TRBV5-1 with TRBJ2-7; TRBD2 matches 10 bases. CDR3 size: 15 residues. The V and J ends lost 4 bases and 0 bases, in that order; junction bases with no gene match: 4. Germline lookup yields CDR1 SGHRS and CDR2 YFSETQ. The CDR3 sequence: CASSRLAGSSYEQYF. In DNA form, the CDR3 reads TGCGCCAGCAGCAGACTAGCGGGCAGCTCCTACGAGCAGTACTTC.

This clone was detected a few times. The CDR3 here is CASSGGGLGTNEKLFF. CDR3 coding DNA: TGTGCCAGCAGTGGGGGCGGCCTAGGAACTAATGAAAAACTGTTTTTT. The V gene is TRBV2, the J gene TRBJ1-4; D is possibly TRBD1 (5 bases). CDR3 length equals 16 residues. Germline V CDR1 and CDR2: SNHLY, FYNNEI. V gave up 4 bases and J gave up 1 base, with 13 bases separating them.

This rearrangement joins TRBV30 to TRBJ1-2; 8 bases are shared with TRBD1. Germline CDR1 and CDR2: GTSNPN and SVGIG (reference sequence). V lost 3 bases, J lost 7 bases, and 4 bases stayed unmatched. The CDR3 consists of 12 residues. In DNA form, the CDR3 reads TGTGCCTGGAGCTCCGGGACAGGTGGCTACACCTTC. Protein sequence: CAWSSGTGGYTF. The whole variable domain, filled in from reference TRBV30 and TRBJ1-2, reads SQTIHQWPATLVQPVGSPLSLECTVEGTSNPNLYWYRQAAGRGLQLLFYSVGIGQISSEVPQNLSASRPQDRQFILSSKKLLLSDSGFYLCAWSSGTGGYTFGSGTRLTVV.

The rearrangement links TRBV2 to TRBJ2-1; TRBD2 matches 14 bases. This CDR3 is built from 15 residues. V dropped 7 bases and J dropped 6; count of bases not matched to a gene: 5. Germline values: CDR1 SNHLY, CDR2 FYNNEI. CDR3 protein: CASNPGTSGSNEQFF. The CDR3 nucleotides read TGTGCCAGCAATCCGGGGACTAGCGGGAGCAATGAGCAGTTCTTC. Full variable domain (outside the CDR3, taken from reference TRBV2 and TRBJ2-1): EPEVTQTPSHQVTQMGQEVILRCVPISNHLYFYWYRQILGQKVEFLVSFYNNEISEKSEIFDDQFSVERPDGSNFTLKIRSTKLEDSAMYFCASNPGTSGSNEQFFGPGTRLTVL.

This clone came up once. The V call is TRBV30, the J call TRBJ2-3, with D possibly TRBD2 on 5 matching bases. V was pared by 2 bases and J by 4 bases, with 22 bases between. Germline CDR1 reads GTSNPN; CDR2 reads SVGIG (reference sequence). The CDR3 sequence is 17 residues long. The CDR3 DNA sequence: TGTGCCTGGAGTCCCTCGCACAGTACATGGGGAGCAGATACGCAGTATTTT. Translated, it gives CAWSPSHSTWGADTQYF.

J is TRBJ2-7 and V is TRBV16; D might be TRBD1 (6 bases). V was cut by 0 bases and J by 6 bases, with 12 bases left in between. In germline, CDR1 is KGHSY, CDR2 FQNENV. This CDR3 is built from 14 residues. This CDR3 reads CASSQSDPRGEQYF. The CDR3 coding sequence is TGTGCCAGCAGCCAATCAGACCCCAGGGGCGAGCAGTACTTC.

This sequence joins TRBV27 and TRBJ2-7; 8 positions match TRBD2. CDR1 is MNHEY and CDR2 is SMNVEV in the germline V gene (reference sequence). This CDR3 has 13 amino acids. The junction had 8 bases not matched to a gene; V was cut back by 8 bases and J by 5 bases. Written as DNA, the CDR3 is TGTGCCAGCCGAGATAGCGGGACCCACGAGCAGTACTTC. This codes for CASRDSGTHEQYF.